This TCR beta chain was documented in a study of T cells after yellow fever vaccination. Findings and limits, study-wide: Most primary-vaccination clones recurred post-booster (around 95% CD4, more than 85% CD8).

TCR cDNA was made by 5'RACE template switching, adding a universal primer site and UMIs. TCRdb re-called the 5' RACE reads with MiXCR, one entry per CDR3 protein. The repertoire has 200,000 or so distinct CDR3 sequences, roughly 6.2% of them found once; the top ten carry roughly 1%. CDR3 length: 13 residues. CDR1 DFQATT and CDR2 SNEGSKA come from the germline V gene (reference sequence). V was clipped by 1 base and J by 0 bases, with 5 bases between them. The sample holds a few counts of this clonotype. Its antigen is unidentified. The sequence came from a man aged 25-40 years who received the YFV17D yellow fever vaccine. The specimen was CD4+ T cells sorted from PBMCs, collected on the day of the yellow fever booster vaccination. The rearrangement joins TRBV20-1 to TRBJ2-3, with D uncertain. CDR3 sequence reads: CSARGVSTDTQYF. The CDR3 DNA reads as TGCAGTGCTAGAGGGGTGAGCACAGATACGCAGTATTTT.